This TCR beta chain was sequenced for a study of molecular identifiers for immune sequencing clone quantification (dated by TCRdb to the late 2010s). As for the study more broadly: For a replicate experiment, the RNA from either roughly 18,000 or 92,000 naive CD8 T cells was divided into five aliquots, and four of those aliquots went on to sequencing. This methods study benchmarked molecular-identifier clustering-based TCR repertoire sequencing (MIDCIRS) and TCR RNA copy counting, using CD8 T cells to do so.

Libraries came from PCR. Sequenced on a NextSeq 500. Bulk TCR libraries were made following a previously described method, with the TCR primers given in Table S5. Purification of total RNA was performed with the Qiagen AllPrep DNA/RNA kit. Reads from multiple sequencing runs of the same library were pooled before analysis. The published analysis was carried out like this. Reads were retained only if an exact TCR constant sequence was present, and the retained reads were trimmed to 150 nt and grouped according to their 12-nt molecular barcodes. Within each barcode group, reads were sub-clustered at a 15% Levenshtein threshold, and quality-weighted consensus sequences were built per RNA molecule. Non-functional sequences were discarded, and so were lower-count sequences lying one edit away from another sequence. Based on fitting two negative binomial distributions, any barcode sub-cluster with under 20% of the maximum read count was discarded. TCRdb passed the public sequencing reads through fastp at Q25 and MiXCR, retaining productive beta sequences. Rows are combined by CDR3 protein, so each entry shows the most common genes and DNA. The V and J calls reflect TCRdb's pipeline rather than the authors' work. Here the sample has over 550,000 distinct CDR3 sequences; about 25% occur a single time. The ten largest account for about 0.8% of the sample.

CDR1 SGHDT and CDR2 YYEEEE were looked up in the germline V gene. Measured from the cysteine to the phenylalanine, the CDR3 is 13 residues long. The retained sequence is limited to the CDR3, 39 bases, with the frame set at the first base. V is cut by 0 bases and J by 6 bases, and the space between the germline ends is 6 bases. This clonotype was counted only a few times. Its antigen is currently not known. The sample holds no much larger clone one base away, and base qualities are not on file. Libraries of naive CD8 T cells were built from approximately 22,000 to 940,000 sorted cells, with 10%, 30% or 50% of the purified RNA used. On a BD FACSAria II, naive CD8 T cells were FACS-sorted as CD8+CD4-CCR7+CD45RA+ and collected into RLT Plus buffer. To test detection sensitivity, Jurkat RNA equal to 9 to 10 TCR copies was added to samples of roughly 19,000-1,100,000 naive CD8 T cells. Enrichment of CD8 T cells was performed with RosetteSep CD8+ T Cell Enrichment Cocktail and Ficoll-Paque, after which ACK red cell lysis was carried out.

General findings and caveats noted by the study authors: Modeling gave about three recovered TCR RNA copies per cell versus approximately 10 by digital PCR, implying approximately 30% capture efficiency. In CMV-specific effector cells, clones with more than 20 RNA copies accounted for over 97% of molecules, whereas in naive cells such clones accounted for under 1%. The sizes of highly expanded clones could end up underestimated when identical TCR molecules share a barcode. Spiked-in Jurkat TCR RNA equal to a single cell's worth was reported to be detectable even within 1,100,000 naive CD8 T cells. Naive libraries contained spiked-in Jurkat TCR RNA (roughly 10 copies' worth), which is not part of the donor repertoire. When barcode sub-clustering was omitted, TCR diversity was inflated by chimeric consensus sequences, with chimeras reaching as high as 47%.

The chain links TRBV5-6 with TRBJ1-4; a confident D gene designation cannot be given. This receptor was identified in a human donor in good health. Some libraries in this study had Jurkat cell RNA spiked in. The sequencing sample was made of naive CD8+ T cells from blood, with Jurkat cell RNA spiked in. In light of the paper, this sample's cell subset or site label describes: FACS-sorted CD8+CD4-CCR7+CD45RA+ naive T cells. The CDR3 region: CASSLGVDEKLFF. The DNA is as follows: TGTGCCAGCAGCTTGGGGGTAGATGAAAAACTGTTTTTT.